Sequencing of this TCR beta chain was carried out in a study of vaccination and CD4 T cells after COVID-19. Turning to the study itself: Stimuli were overlapping spike peptide pools of SARS-CoV-2 and three common cold coronaviruses (HCoV-NL63, HCoV-OC43, HCoV-229E).

The Oncomine TCR Beta short-read assay sequenced DNA from cultured CD4+ T cells. TCRdb itself ran the PCR reads through MiXCR, one entry per CDR3 protein. This sample yields some 13,000 distinct CDR3 sequences, of which about 51% are seen a single time; 8% to 11% belongs to the top ten. Treatment in this sample: 10-day PBMC culture with coronavirus spike peptide pools or control peptides (ViraFEST assay). Antigen-specific T cells were expanded with peptide pools by ViraFEST, and TCRs were then sequenced. Positive PCR tests came between March and December 2020, ahead of the US Alpha, Beta and Delta variants. Germline V CDR1 and CDR2: SGHVS, FNYEAQ. The CDR3 length is 18 residues. The V segment lost 4 bases and the J segment 7 bases; nucleotides outside the gene matches: 11. As for this clonotype: Its target is not known.

The chain carries TRBV7-6 and TRBJ2-1, with 15 bases fitting TRBD2. The sequence came from a human donor who had recovered from COVID-19. The sequenced sample was CD4+ T cells from blood, cultured in vitro. CDR3 protein: CASSYPRGLAGGPNEQFF. The CDR3 coding sequence is TGTGCCAGCAGCTACCCGCGAGGACTAGCGGGAGGGCCGAATGAGCAGTTCTTC. Combining the CDR3 with reference TRBV7-6 and TRBJ2-1 gives the whole variable domain GAGVSQSPRYKVTKRGQDVALRCDPISGHVSLYWYRQALGQGPEFLTYFNYEAQQDKSGLPNDRFSAERPEGSISTLTIQRTEQRDSAMYRCASSYPRGLAGGPNEQFFGPGTRLTVL.